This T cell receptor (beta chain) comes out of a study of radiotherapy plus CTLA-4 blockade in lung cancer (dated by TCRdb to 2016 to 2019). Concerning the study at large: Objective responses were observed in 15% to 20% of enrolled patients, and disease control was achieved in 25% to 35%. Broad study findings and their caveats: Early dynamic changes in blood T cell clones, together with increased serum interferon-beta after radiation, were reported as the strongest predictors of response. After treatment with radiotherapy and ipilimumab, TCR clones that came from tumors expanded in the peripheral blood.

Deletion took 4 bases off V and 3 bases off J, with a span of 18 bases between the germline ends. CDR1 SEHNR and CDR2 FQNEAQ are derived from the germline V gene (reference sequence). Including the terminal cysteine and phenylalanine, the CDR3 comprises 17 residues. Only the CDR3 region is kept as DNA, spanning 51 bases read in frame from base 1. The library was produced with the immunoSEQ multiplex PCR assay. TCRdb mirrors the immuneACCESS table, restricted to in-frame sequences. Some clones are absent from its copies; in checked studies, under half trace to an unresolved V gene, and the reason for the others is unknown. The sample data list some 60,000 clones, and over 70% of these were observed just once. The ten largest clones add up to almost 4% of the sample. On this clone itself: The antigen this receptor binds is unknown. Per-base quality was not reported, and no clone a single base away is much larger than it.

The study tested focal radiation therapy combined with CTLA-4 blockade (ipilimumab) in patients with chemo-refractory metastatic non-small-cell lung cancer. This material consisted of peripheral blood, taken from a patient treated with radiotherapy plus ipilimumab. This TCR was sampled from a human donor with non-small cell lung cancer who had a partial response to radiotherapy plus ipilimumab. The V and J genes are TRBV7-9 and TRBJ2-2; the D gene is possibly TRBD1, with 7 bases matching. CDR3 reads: CASSSKAGRGDTGELFF. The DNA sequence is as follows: TGTGCCAGCAGCTCAAAGGCGGGCAGGGGGGACACCGGGGAGCTGTTTTTT.